This note documents a single TCR beta chain sequence. The data originate from a study of blood T cell repertoires in COVID-19. Study information: Researchers got acute and convalescent COVID-19 samples from the United States, Italy and Spain.

The junction had 11 bases not matched to a gene; V was cut back by 3 bases and J by 1 base. This CDR3 region has 17 residues. Germline V gives CDR1 MNHEY, CDR2 SMNVEV (reference sequence). The assay was immunoSEQ multiplex PCR, and TCRdb's table has in-frame clones only and misses some. In the table there are about 320,000 clones, approximately 91% of which are singletons. This TCR came from a woman under 40 who had been exposed to COVID-19. This chain links TRBV27 with TRBJ1-1; 7 nucleotides agree with TRBD1. Sequencing was performed on PBMCs or T cells enriched from blood (not recorded which). DNA for the CDR3: TGTGCCAGCAGTTTGGTCGGGTCAGGGGGGCCGAACACTGAAGCTTTCTTT. This encodes CASSLVGSGGPNTEAFF.